These T cell receptor beta chains were read from a single sample in a study of cytomegalovirus exposure and HLA in healthy donors. Measured with immunoSEQ multiplex PCR; TCRdb has only the in-frame clones, and not every one. Its listing shows roughly 50,000 clones. Sequences were obtained from PBMCs. The source of these receptors is a woman aged 60-70 years in good health and CMV-seropositive. Each CDR3 is given with its conserved first and last residue. D genes are given only for firm matches.

j_gene,v_gene,d_gene,CDR3nt,CDR3aa
TRBJ2-7,TRBV6-5,TRBD1,TGTGCCAGCAGTTACTCGGCAGGGGGCGGCTACGAGCAGTACTTC,CASSYSAGGGYEQYF
TRBJ2-7,TRBV4-3,TRBD1,TGCGCCAGCAGCCAAGATCGGACAGGGTCCGACGAGCAGTACTTC,CASSQDRTGSDEQYF
TRBJ2-2,TRBV27,TRBD1,TGTGCCAGCAGTTTCGGGGACAGGTACACCGGGGAGCTGTTTTTT,CASSFGDRYTGELFF
TRBJ2-7,TRBV9,-,TGTGCCAGCAGCGTAGCTCTAGGGGCCAATTACTACGAGCAGTACTTC,CASSVALGANYYEQYF
TRBJ1-1,TRBV6-1,-,TGTGCCAGCAGTGCGGGGGGCGGGAACACTGAAGCTTTCTTT,CASSAGGGNTEAFF
TRBJ2-3,TRBV29-1,-,TGCAGCGTTGAACCCAGGGCCACAGATACGCAGTATTTT,CSVEPRATDTQYF
TRBJ2-3,TRBV7-9,-,TGTGCCAGCAGCCCCCGCGAAACAGATACGCAGTATTTT,CASSPRETDTQYF
TRBJ2-3,TRBV25-1,-,TGTGCCAGCGAACCGGGTTCAATTACAGATACGCAGTATTTT,CASEPGSITDTQYF
TRBJ2-4,TRBV27,-,TGTGCCAGCAGTCGACAGGTCAGGGGAAACATTCAGTACTTC,CASSRQVRGNIQYF
TRBJ2-7,TRBV6-5,-,TGTGCCAGCAGTTACTCGGGGGCAGGGAATGCCTACGAGCAGTACTTC,CASSYSGAGNAYEQYF
TRBJ2-7,TRBV4-1,TRBD1,TGCGCCAGCAGCCGAATGGGACAGGGCCCCTACGAGCAGTACTTC,CASSRMGQGPYEQYF
TRBJ1-6,TRBV28,-,TGTGCCAGCACCAGGACCGGGGTGTCACCCCTCCACTTT,CASTRTGVSPLHF
TRBJ1-1,TRBV2,-,TGTGCCAGCAGTGACTTCCCGAAGCTAACTGAAGCTTTCTTT,CASSDFPKLTEAFF
TRBJ1-2,TRBV7-6,-,TGTGCCAGCAGTTTACAGGGTGGATATGGCTACACCTTC,CASSLQGGYGYTF
TRBJ2-7,TRBV28,TRBD2,TGTGCCAGCAGTCCACCTACTAGCGGGGGGGCCTACGAGCAGTACTTC,CASSPPTSGGAYEQYF
TRBJ1-2,TRBV19,-,TGTGCCAGTAGGACCTCGACGACAGTAGCTGGCTACACCTTC,CASRTSTTVAGYTF
TRBJ2-1,TRBV15,-,TGTGCCACCAGCAGCAACAGGGTAAACACCTTGGGCTCCTACAATGAGCAGTTCTTC,CATSSNRVNTLGSYNEQFF
TRBJ1-1,TRBV9,-,TGTGCCAGCAGCTCCCAGGGGTTTTCAACTGAAGCTTTCTTT,CASSSQGFSTEAFF
TRBJ1-4,TRBV9,TRBD1,TGTGCCAGCAGCGTGGACAGGGGCGGTAATGAAAAACTGTTTTTT,CASSVDRGGNEKLFF
TRBJ1-4,TRBV6-5,TRBD1,TGTGCCAGCAGCACAGGGGGCCATAATGAAAAACTGTTTTTT,CASSTGGHNEKLFF
TRBJ1-1,TRBV5-4,-,TGTGCCAGCAGCGGAGGACCGGCTGGCACTGAAGCTTTCTTT,CASSGGPAGTEAFF
TRBJ1-4,TRBV5-1,-,TGCGCCAGCAGCCCGGGGAATAATGAAAAACTGTTTTTT,CASSPGNNEKLFF
TRBJ2-1,TRBV7-2,TRBD2,TGTGCCAGCAGCCCGCGGGTAATGAGCGGGGGGGCCTTTGAGCAGTTCTTC,CASSPRVMSGGAFEQFF
TRBJ2-6,TRBV12-5,-,TGTGCTAGTGGTCCGTCTGGGGCCAACGTCCTGACTTTC,CASGPSGANVLTF
TRBJ2-3,TRBV4-1,-,TGCGCCAGCAGCCAAGATGCAGGGCTGGGGACAGATACGCAGTATTTT,CASSQDAGLGTDTQYF
TRBJ1-2,TRBV10-3,TRBD1,TGTGCCATCAGTGAGGGCAGGGGGTATGGCTACACCTTC,CAISEGRGYGYTF
TRBJ2-1,TRBV5-4,TRBD2,TGTGCCAGCAGCTTTGGGGCTAGCGGGGGGGTTCGTGAGCAGTTCTTC,CASSFGASGGVREQFF
TRBJ2-7,TRBV19,TRBD1,TGTGCCAGTAGCCTGGGACAGGGGGCCTACGAGCAGTACTTC,CASSLGQGAYEQYF
TRBJ1-2,TRBV9,-,TGTGCCAGCAGTGATCAGGGAAACTATGGCTACACCTTC,CASSDQGNYGYTF
TRBJ2-1,TRBV4-3,TRBD1,TGCGCCAGCAGCCAAGATGTAGGGACAGTCTCCTACAATGAGCAGTTCTTC,CASSQDVGTVSYNEQFF
TRBJ1-5,TRBV19,-,TGTGCCAGTATAAAGCAAAGGGACGCGGGGCCAAGCAATCAGCCCCAGCATTTT,CASIKQRDAGPSNQPQHF
TRBJ2-5,TRBV6-1,TRBD1,TGTGCCAGCAGTGAGTTCATGCAGGGGGTCCGGGAGACCCAGTACTTC,CASSEFMQGVRETQYF
TRBJ1-4,TRBV28,-,TGTGCCAGCGGGGCTCCCCGGGGGGCAGAAAAACTGTTTTTT,CASGAPRGAEKLFF
TRBJ1-2,TRBV7-8,-,TGTGCCAGCAGCTTAGCCCGAGTCGGCTACACCTTC,CASSLARVGYTF
TRBJ2-7,TRBV2,TRBD2,TGTGCCAGCAGTTGGGAGGGGACCTACGAGCAGTACTTC,CASSWEGTYEQYF
TRBJ1-6,TRBV2,-,TGTGCCAGCAGTGAAAGAGGGCTTTCCTATAATTCACCCCTCCACTTT,CASSERGLSYNSPLHF
TRBJ2-7,TRBV11-2,-,TGTGCCAGCAGCTTTATCGGGAGAACCTACGAGCAGTACTTC,CASSFIGRTYEQYF
TRBJ2-2,TRBV6-1,-,TGTGCCAGCAGTCCTCGACAGTACCCCGGGGAGCTGTTTTTT,CASSPRQYPGELFF
TRBJ2-5,TRBV6-1,-,TGTGCCAGCAGTGTACAGATCCAAGAGACCCAGTACTTC,CASSVQIQETQYF
TRBJ1-4,TRBV18,-,TGTGCCAGCTCACCACGGGGCGGTGCAACTAATGAAAAACTGTTTTTT,CASSPRGGATNEKLFF
TRBJ2-3,TRBV6-6,-,TGTGCCAGCAGTTATCCCGCCCGGGATACGCAGTATTTT,CASSYPARDTQYF
TRBJ1-2,TRBV25-1,TRBD1,TGTGCCAGCAGTGAATCGGGACAGCCTTTCTATGGCTACACCTTC,CASSESGQPFYGYTF
TRBJ1-1,TRBV19,TRBD1,TGTGCCAGTAAAGGGGGCCCCGATGAAGCTTTCTTT,CASKGGPDEAFF
TRBJ2-5,TRBV28,-,TGTGCCAGCAGTTTAAGCAGGGCACGCAGGGGGACCCAGTACTTC,CASSLSRARRGTQYF
TRBJ1-2,TRBV2,-,TGTGCCAGCAGCGATATAACGAGGGGACTCTATGGCTACACCTTC,CASSDITRGLYGYTF
TRBJ2-3,TRBV19,-,TGTGCCAGTAGTAGCCCCACAGGGACAGATACGCAGTATTTT,CASSSPTGTDTQYF
TRBJ1-4,TRBV4-3,TRBD1,TGCGCCAGCAGCCAAGATCCACCGGGACAGCTAATAGGAAAACTGTTTTTT,CASSQDPPGQLIGKLFF